Below, 25 T cell receptor beta chains from the same sample are listed, as sequenced in a study of blood T cell repertoires in COVID-19. Here immunoSEQ multiplex PCR was the method, and the copy in TCRdb shows in-frame clones only, minus some. The top ten clones hold approximately 6.5% of a sample with 120,000 to 150,000 clones, 87% of them seen once. Sequencing input: peripheral blood. The source of these receptors is a man older than 75 with acute or convalescent COVID-19.

The chain has TRBV3-1 (or the pseudogene TRBV3-2) and TRBJ2-7; D is uncertain. Germline V gene data show CDR1 as LGHDT and CDR2 as YNNKEL (reference sequence). The CDR3 consists of 13 residues. V was pared by 0 bases and J by 7 bases, with 10 bases between. This CDR3 is CASSQDPVYEQYF. As DNA, the CDR3 is TGTGCCAGCAGCCAAGACCCCGTGTATGAGCAGTACTTC.

V and J are TRBV11-2 and TRBJ2-1, with TRBD1 matching 9 bases. The CDR3 sequence is 15 residues long. Trimming at V came to 2 bases and at J to 8 bases, leaving 7 bases not matched to a gene. In germline, CDR1 is SGHAT, CDR2 FQNNGV. The CDR3 protein is CASSLPGQGFDEQFF. Written as DNA, the CDR3 is TGTGCCAGCAGCTTACCGGGACAGGGCTTCGATGAGCAGTTCTTC.

The chain employs TRBV27 and TRBJ2-7; TRBD2 is a possible D gene (6 bases). Germline assignment: CDR1 MNHEY and CDR2 SMNVEV (reference sequence). This CDR3 region has 14 residues. V was pared by 5 bases and J by 2 bases, with 13 bases between. Here the CDR3 DNA reads TGTGCCAGCAGTCGCCTAGGAGGGACCTACGAGCAGTACTTC. Translated, it gives CASSRLGGTYEQYF.

This sequence joins TRBV18 and TRBJ2-7, with 12 bases aligning to TRBD2. V was clipped by 3 bases and J by 0 bases; unmatched bases: 3. The CDR3 is 16 amino acids. In germline, CDR1 is KGHSH, CDR2 LQKENI. The CDR3 region has the DNA TGTGCCAGCTCACCGGGACTAGCGGGTTCCTCCTACGAGCAGTACTTC. This translates into CASSPGLAGSSYEQYF.

The chain links TRBV5-1 to TRBJ1-5; TRBD1 is a possible D gene (5 bases). Per germline, CDR1 SGHRS and CDR2 YFSETQ. This CDR3 comprises 15 residues. Trimming shortened V by 0 bases and J by 3 bases, and 10 bases separated the two germline ends. CDR3 bases: TGCGCCAGCAGCTTGGGGACACCGTCCAATCAGCCCCAGCATTTT. It specifies CASSLGTPSNQPQHF.

CDR3 nucleotides: TGTGCCAGCAGAAAGACTAGCGGGAGGGCCGGTACGCAGTATTTT. Translated: CASRKTSGRAGTQYF. The rearrangement joins TRBV2 to TRBJ2-3; TRBD2 agrees at 14 bases. Germline V gene lookup returns CDR1 SNHLY and CDR2 FYNNEI. The ends lost 6 bases at V and 8 bases at J; junction bases unmatched: 7. The CDR3 has 15 amino acids.

J is TRBJ1-1 and V is TRBV6-5; D may be TRBD1 (6 bases). Germline loops: CDR1 MNHEY, CDR2 SVGAGI. The V end was cut by 6 bases, the J end by 4 bases, with 15 bases between. The CDR3 spans 14 residues. In nucleotides, the CDR3 is TGTGCCAGCAGATTACAGGGTGGTTCCACTGAAGCTTTCTTT. Encoded protein: CASRLQGGSTEAFF.

This chain uses TRBV6-5 with TRBJ2-7, with D uncertain. The length of the CDR3 is 14 residues. In germline, CDR1 is MNHEY, CDR2 SVGAGI. Deletions cut 5 bases from V and 1 base from J, with 12 bases between. The DNA of the CDR3 is TGTGCCAGCAGTACCGTGAGAGAATCCTACGAGCAGTACTTC. This sequence encodes CASSTVRESYEQYF.

V gene TRBV27 combines with J gene TRBJ1-2; 7 positions match TRBD1. Germline CDR1 reads MNHEY; CDR2 reads SMNVEV (reference sequence). The V segment lost 6 bases and the J segment 8 bases; nucleotides outside the gene matches: 12. CDR3 length equals 14 residues. CDR3 sequence (DNA): TGTGCCAGCAGGGTAACAGGGGCCATCGCGGGCTACACCTTC. Amino acids: CASRVTGAIAGYTF.

The chain employs TRBV6-5 and TRBJ2-7; TRBD2 matches at 14 bases. The CDR3 sequence is 14 residues long. Trimming took 10 bases from V and 7 from J; bases not matched to a gene: 9. The germline CDR1 and CDR2 sequences are MNHEY and SVGAGI. CDR3 region: CANSGLAGGGEQYF. CDR3 coding DNA: TGTGCCAACAGCGGACTAGCGGGAGGCGGGGAGCAGTACTTC.

CDR3 amino acids: CSVVAAGYEQYF. The CDR3 DNA sequence: TGCAGCGTTGTTGCGGCCGGCTACGAGCAGTACTTC. The chain employs TRBV29-1 and TRBJ2-7; D gene ambiguous. The length of the CDR3 is 12 residues. Per germline, CDR1 SQVTM and CDR2 ANQGSEA. Trimming took off 4 bases at V and 3 bases at J, with 10 bases between the two ends.

The V and J genes are TRBV5-1 and TRBJ2-7, with TRBD1 identical over 7 bases. The V and J ends lost 0 bases and 1 base, in that order; junction bases with no gene match: 4. In germline, CDR1 is SGHRS, CDR2 YFSETQ. The CDR3 runs to 15 residues. CDR3 nucleotide sequence: TGCGCCAGCAGCTTGGTCCCGACAGGGTCCTACGAGCAGTACTTC. It codes for CASSLVPTGSYEQYF.

This chain joins TRBV30 and TRBJ1-3; no firm D call. CDR3 length equals 16 residues. From germline, CDR1 is GTSNPN and CDR2 SVGIG (reference sequence). V was shortened by 0 bases and J by 2 bases, with 14 bases between the two germline ends. The DNA for the CDR3 is TGTGCCTGGAGTGTTTTTCCAGGATTGGCTGGAAACACCATATATTTT. Translating it yields CAWSVFPGLAGNTIYF.

V is TRBV19 and J is TRBJ1-5; the match to TRBD1 covers 9 bases. The CDR3 is made up of 12 amino acids. The trim removed 8 bases at V and 6 bases at J, leaving 2 bases unmatched. CDR1 and CDR2 (germline): LNHDA, SQIVND (reference sequence). For the CDR3, the DNA is TGTGCCAGTGGGACAGGGAGTCAGCCCCAGCATTTT. Translated, it gives CASGTGSQPQHF.

The chain combines TRBV3-1 (or the pseudogene TRBV3-2) with TRBJ1-4; 7 nucleotides match TRBD1. Germline CDR1 is LGHDT and CDR2 is YNNKEL (reference sequence). J was trimmed by 3 bases and V by 7 bases; bases with no gene match: 8. The CDR3 runs to 15 residues. The CDR3 region is CASKAGGGSNEKLFF. DNA for the CDR3: TGTGCCAGCAAGGCGGGAGGGGGCTCTAATGAAAAACTGTTTTTT.

This chain joins TRBV27 and TRBJ1-6; no clear D. The germline V gene has CDR1 MNHEY and CDR2 SMNVEV (reference sequence). CDR3 length equals 14 residues. V was shortened by 5 bases and J by 5 bases, with 10 bases between the two germline ends. The CDR3 loop is CASSPSGDNSPLHF. DNA for the CDR3: TGTGCCAGCAGTCCATCCGGAGATAATTCACCCCTCCACTTT.

V gene TRBV18 combines with J gene TRBJ1-5; D uncertain. CDR3 size: 12 residues. Trimming stripped 6 bases from V and 6 bases from J, with 9 bases between. CDR1 and CDR2 (germline): KGHSH, LQKENI. The CDR3 coding sequence is TGTGCCAGCTCGGAGAGTTTTCAGCCCCAGCATTTT. Protein: CASSESFQPQHF.

This clone came up once. The chain uses TRBV10-1 and TRBJ1-2; D remains ambiguous. Germline V gene sequence: CDR1 WNHNN, CDR2 SYGVQD (reference sequence). This CDR3 has 15 amino acids. The V end was cut by 2 bases, the J end by 5 bases, with 15 bases between. DNA for the CDR3: TGCGCCAGCAGTGAGGGACTGGCAGGTGATTATGGCTACACCTTC. Amino acids: CASSEGLAGDYGYTF.

This chain's CDR3 is CASSVDWLAGSAEQFF. CDR3 nucleotides: TGTGCCAGCAGCGTCGATTGGTTAGCGGGGAGTGCTGAGCAGTTCTTC. The V call is TRBV9, the J call TRBJ2-1; TRBD2 agrees at 8 bases. The germline gives CDR1 SGDLS, CDR2 YYNGEE. The CDR3 has 16 amino acids. V lost 2 bases and J lost 9; bases outside the gene matches: 13.

This chain uses TRBV3-1 (or the pseudogene TRBV3-2) with TRBJ1-5; maybe TRBD1 (6 bases). Germline V CDR1 and CDR2: LGHDT, YNNKEL (reference sequence). V was cut by 4 bases and J by 0 bases, with 10 bases left in between. The CDR3 extends over 15 amino acids. DNA of the CDR3: TGTGCCAGCAGCCGGGACACCAATAGCAATCAGCCCCAGCATTTT. Its protein product is CASSRDTNSNQPQHF.

This clone appeared once. The chain employs TRBV7-6 and TRBJ2-2; 16 bases fit TRBD2. CDR1 and CDR2 (germline): SGHVS, FNYEAQ. The CDR3 consists of 22 residues. Germline trimming cut 1 base from V and 0 bases from J; bases unmatched to any gene: 11. The CDR3 here is CASSLVVGGTSGRAANTGELFF. CDR3 sequence (DNA): TGTGCCAGCAGCTTAGTAGTGGGAGGGACTAGCGGGAGGGCCGCGAACACCGGGGAGCTGTTTTTT. Full variable domain (rest looked up from reference TRBV7-6 and TRBJ2-2): GAGVSQSPRYKVTKRGQDVALRCDPISGHVSLYWYRQALGQGPEFLTYFNYEAQQDKSGLPNDRFSAERPEGSISTLTIQRTEQRDSAMYRCASSLVVGGTSGRAANTGELFFGEGSRLTVL.

As regards this clone: At one of its ends the junction is not consistent with the germline gene, which may arise from a read error. The genes are TRBV14 and TRBJ2-5, with D perhaps TRBD1 (6 bases). The CDR3 runs 14 residues. Germline values: CDR1 SGHDN, CDR2 FVKESK. CDR3 sequence reads: CASSPWGTTETQYF. Here the CDR3 DNA reads TGTGCCAGTAGCCCCTGGGGGACAACCGAGACCCAGTACTTC.

This sequence joins TRBV5-1 and TRBJ2-1; D remains unclear. There are 13 residues in the CDR3. Germline V lookup: CDR1 SGHRS, CDR2 YFSETQ. With 0 bases removed from V and 8 bases from J, the gap between germline ends came to 9 bases. The CDR3 DNA reads as TGCGCCAGCAGCTTGGAGCCATTCGATGAGCAGTTCTTC. Protein product: CASSLEPFDEQFF.

The V call is TRBV28, the J call TRBJ1-6; no firm D call. Germline CDR1 and CDR2: MDHEN and SYDVKM. The CDR3 consists of 16 residues. V lost 5 bases, J lost 1 base, and 12 bases lay in between. The CDR3 DNA sequence: TGTGCCAGCAGTCCCCATCCAGGATCCTATAATTCACCCCTCCACTTT. Amino acids: CASSPHPGSYNSPLHF.

V is TRBV6-5 and J is TRBJ1-3; D might be TRBD1 (6 bases). Germline loops: CDR1 MNHEY, CDR2 SVGAGI. Trimming left V 6 bases short and J 0 bases short, with 12 bases between. The CDR3 runs to 15 residues. DNA of the CDR3: TGTGCCAGCAGCCCGGACAGAGTCTCTGGAAACACCATATATTTT. Residues: CASSPDRVSGNTIYF.